The 11 T cell receptor beta chains given below trace back to one sample, sequenced in a study of T cell responses to AZD1222 COVID-19 vaccine. Using immunoSEQ multiplex PCR, the repertoire was profiled, and TCRdb retains in-frame clones only, with some absent. The sample lists some 40,000 clones, 80% occurring once. The material sequenced was peripheral blood, taken on day 0 of AZD1222 vaccination. These receptors all come from an adult in good health.

CDR3 region: CAWARGNTEAFF. CDR3 sequence (DNA): TGTGCCTGGGCCCGCGGGAACACTGAAGCTTTCTTT. J is TRBJ1-1 and V is TRBV30; D remains ambiguous. The CDR3 covers 12 residues. V was trimmed by 5 bases and J by 1 base, leaving 8 bases between them. CDR1 is GTSNPN and CDR2 is SVGIG in the germline V gene (reference sequence). Drawing the rest from reference TRBV30 and TRBJ1-1, the complete variable domain is SQTIHQWPATLVQPVGSPLSLECTVEGTSNPNLYWYRQAAGRGLQLLFYSVGIGQISSEVPQNLSASRPQDRQFILSSKKLLLSDSGFYLCAWARGNTEAFFGQGTRLTVV.

The chain has TRBV28 and TRBJ2-1; D is uncertain. Trimming left V 8 bases short and J 2 bases short, with 10 bases between. The length of the CDR3 is 13 residues. CDR1 is MDHEN, CDR2 SYDVKM, per germline. This chain's CDR3 is CASSEATYNEQFF. DNA for the CDR3: TGTGCCAGCTCCGAAGCTACCTACAATGAGCAGTTCTTC.

The V and J genes are TRBV7-2 and TRBJ2-2; D is ambiguous. V was shortened by 3 bases and J by 6 bases, with 11 bases between the two germline ends. The germline V gene has CDR1 SGHTA and CDR2 FQGNSA. The CDR3 sequence is 14 residues long. The CDR3 loop reads CASSFKLSAGELFF. DNA of the CDR3: TGTGCCAGCAGCTTTAAGTTGTCGGCCGGGGAGCTGTTTTTT.

The chain links TRBV27 to TRBJ1-5; 7 bases are shared with TRBD1. Trimming cost V 2 bases and J 9 bases; bases outside gene matches: 7. Germline V gene sequence: CDR1 MNHEY, CDR2 SMNVEV (reference sequence). This CDR3 is built from 14 residues. In nucleotides, the CDR3 is TGTGCCAGCAGTTTAGGAGGGGGCGCGACGCCCCAGCATTTT. Amino acid sequence: CASSLGGGATPQHF.

V is TRBV6-5 and J is TRBJ1-6; 7 bases agree with TRBD1. The V and J ends lost 7 bases and 7 bases, in that order; junction bases with no gene match: 7. The CDR3 extends over 14 amino acids. Per germline, CDR1 MNHEY and CDR2 SVGAGI. The CDR3 sequence is CASTPTGKNSPLHF. In nucleotides, the CDR3 is TGTGCCAGCACACCGACAGGGAAGAATTCACCCCTCCACTTT.

The V gene is TRBV29-1, the J gene TRBJ2-5; maybe TRBD1 (5 bases). Between the trimmed V and J ends, which lost 7 bases and 5 bases, there was a span of 17 bases. Germline values: CDR1 SQVTM, CDR2 ANQGSEA. This CDR3 has 13 amino acids. CDR3: CSGTQAPRETQYF. In DNA, the CDR3 is TGCAGCGGAACACAGGCTCCCAGGGAGACCCAGTACTTC.

The chain joins TRBV7-2 to TRBJ2-7; 7 bases map to TRBD2. V lost 4 bases, J lost 5 bases, and 2 bases stayed unmatched. CDR3 length equals 12 residues. Germline-derived CDR1 and CDR2 are SGHTA and FQGNSA. The CDR3 DNA sequence: TGTGCCAGCAGCTCGGGGACTAACGAGCAGTACTTC. It yields the protein CASSSGTNEQYF. Variable domain in full (rest from reference TRBV7-2 and TRBJ2-7): GAGVSQSPSNKVTEKGKDVELRCDPISGHTALYWYRQSLGQGLEFLIYFQGNSAPDKSGLPSDRFSAERTGGSVSTLTIQRTQQEDSAVYLCASSSGTNEQYFGPGTRLTVT.

This chain links TRBV5-1 with TRBJ1-2, with D possibly being TRBD1 (5 bases). CDR1 is SGHRS, CDR2 YFSETQ, per germline. Trimming cost V 0 bases and J 6 bases, with 12 bases left between them. The CDR3 is 14 residues long. In nucleotides, the CDR3 is TGCGCCAGCAGCTTGGAGGGCAGGGAAGATGGCTACACCTTC. The encoded protein is CASSLEGREDGYTF.

This chain joins TRBV24-1 and TRBJ1-2; weak D call: TRBD1 (5 bases). The germline V gene has CDR1 KGHDR and CDR2 SFDVKD. The CDR3 is 12 amino acids. Trimming stripped 6 bases from V and 7 bases from J, with 11 bases between. CDR3 sequence (DNA): TGTGCCACCAGTCGGGGGGGTGGTGGCTACACCTTC. Translated, it gives CATSRGGGGYTF.

The rearrangement uses TRBV11-3 and TRBJ2-6; possibly TRBD1 for D (6 bases). The CDR3 totals 17 residues. The V end was cut by 3 bases, the J end by 4 bases, with 16 bases between. Germline V gene lookup returns CDR1 SGHNT and CDR2 YENEEA. The CDR3 loop is CASSFPPGVSGANVLTF. The DNA of the CDR3 is TGTGCCAGCAGCTTCCCCCCAGGGGTGTCGGGGGCCAACGTCCTGACTTTC.

This chain links TRBV15 with TRBJ2-1; 8 bases fit TRBD2. Per germline, CDR1 LNHNV and CDR2 YYDKDF (reference sequence). The CDR3 runs 13 residues. V shed 2 bases and J 12 bases; nucleotides not matched to a gene: 6. For the CDR3, the DNA is TGTGCCACCAGCAGACAAGTCGCGGGGGGGCAGTTCTTC. It encodes CATSRQVAGGQFF.